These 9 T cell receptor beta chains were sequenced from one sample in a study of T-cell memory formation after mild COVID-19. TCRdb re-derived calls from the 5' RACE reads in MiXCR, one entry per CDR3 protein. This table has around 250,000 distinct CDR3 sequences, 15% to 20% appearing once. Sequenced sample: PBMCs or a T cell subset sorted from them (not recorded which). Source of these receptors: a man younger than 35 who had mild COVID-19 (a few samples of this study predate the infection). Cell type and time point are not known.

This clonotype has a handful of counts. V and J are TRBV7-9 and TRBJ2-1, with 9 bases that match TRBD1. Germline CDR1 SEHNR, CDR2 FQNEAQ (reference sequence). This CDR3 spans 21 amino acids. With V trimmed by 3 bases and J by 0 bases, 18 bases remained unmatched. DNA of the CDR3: TGTGCCAGCAGCTTTCCCCGGACAGGGGACCCTACCGCCCCCTCCTACAATGAGCAGTTCTTC. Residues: CASSFPRTGDPTAPSYNEQFF.

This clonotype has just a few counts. CDR3 sequence reads: CASSAGAGETQYF. The CDR3 bases are TGTGCCAGCAGCGCCGGGGCGGGAGAGACCCAGTACTTC. The chain employs TRBV6-5 and TRBJ2-5; perhaps D is TRBD1 or TRBD2 (5 bases each). The CDR3 is 13 amino acids. Looked up from germline, CDR1 is MNHEY and CDR2 is SVGAGI. V was clipped by 6 bases and J by 4 bases, with 12 bases between them.

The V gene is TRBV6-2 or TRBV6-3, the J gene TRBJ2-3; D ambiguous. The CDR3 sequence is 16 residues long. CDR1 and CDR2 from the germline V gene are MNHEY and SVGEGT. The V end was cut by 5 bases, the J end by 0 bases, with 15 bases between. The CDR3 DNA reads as TGTGCCAGCAGTCACGGTCGAAGCCCCAGCACAGATACGCAGTATTTT. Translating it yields CASSHGRSPSTDTQYF.

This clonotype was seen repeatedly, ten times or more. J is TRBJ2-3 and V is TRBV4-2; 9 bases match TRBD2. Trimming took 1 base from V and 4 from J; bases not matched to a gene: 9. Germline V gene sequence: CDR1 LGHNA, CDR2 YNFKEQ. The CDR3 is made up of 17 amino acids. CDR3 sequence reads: CASSQGGPAGGPDTQYF. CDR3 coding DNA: TGTGCCAGCAGCCAAGGGGGACCAGCGGGGGGTCCAGATACGCAGTATTTT.

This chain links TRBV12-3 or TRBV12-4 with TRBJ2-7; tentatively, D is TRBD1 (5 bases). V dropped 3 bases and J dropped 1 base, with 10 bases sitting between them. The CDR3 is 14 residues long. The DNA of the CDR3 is TGTGCCAGCAGTTTCTTCGCAGGGTCCTACGAGCAGTACTTC. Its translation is CASSFFAGSYEQYF.

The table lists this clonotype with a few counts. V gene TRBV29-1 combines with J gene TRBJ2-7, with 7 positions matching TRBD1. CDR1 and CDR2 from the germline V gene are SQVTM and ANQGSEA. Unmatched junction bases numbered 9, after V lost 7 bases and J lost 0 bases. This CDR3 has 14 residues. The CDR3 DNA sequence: TGCAGCGCCCGCCGGGACAGTGACTCCTACGAGCAGTACTTC. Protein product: CSARRDSDSYEQYF.

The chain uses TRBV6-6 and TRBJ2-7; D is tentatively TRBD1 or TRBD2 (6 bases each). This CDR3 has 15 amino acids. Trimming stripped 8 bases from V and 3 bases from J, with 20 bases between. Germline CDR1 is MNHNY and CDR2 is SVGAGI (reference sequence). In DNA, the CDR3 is TGTGCCAGCGGACAATTATTGGGGGGCCTCTACGAGCAGTACTTC. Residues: CASGQLLGGLYEQYF.

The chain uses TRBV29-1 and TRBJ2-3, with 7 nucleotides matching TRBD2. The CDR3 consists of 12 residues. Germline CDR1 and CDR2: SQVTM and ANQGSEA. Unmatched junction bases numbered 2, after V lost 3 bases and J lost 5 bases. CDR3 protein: CSVEGGEDTQYF. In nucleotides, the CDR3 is TGCAGCGTTGAGGGGGGGGAAGATACGCAGTATTTT.

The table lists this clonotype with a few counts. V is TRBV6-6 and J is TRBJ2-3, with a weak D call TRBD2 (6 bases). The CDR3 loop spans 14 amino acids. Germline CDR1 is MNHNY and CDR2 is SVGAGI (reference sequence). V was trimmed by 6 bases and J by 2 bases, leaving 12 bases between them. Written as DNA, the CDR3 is TGTGCCAGCAGAATACCGGGACTCACAGATACGCAGTATTTT. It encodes CASRIPGLTDTQYF.